This T cell receptor beta chain is drawn from a study of T cell changes during pregnancy in multiple sclerosis. This clone appeared once. The CDR3 contains 14 residues. V was shortened by 4 bases and J by 6 bases, with 15 bases between the two germline ends. Germline V lookup: CDR1 SGHDT, CDR2 YYEEEE. Assay: immunoSEQ multiplex PCR; the TCRdb copy retains only in-frame clones and omits some. The sample has around 40,000 clones; 90% are singletons. The sample consisted of CD4+ T cells from peripheral blood mononuclear cells, taken in the first trimester of pregnancy. The sequence derives from a female donor in good health, enrolled as a control in a pregnancy study. The chain joins TRBV5-6 to TRBJ2-3, with a weak D call TRBD2 (7 bases). The CDR3: CASSLRGGRDTQYF. The CDR3, as DNA: TGTGCCAGCAGCCTGAGGGGGGGCAGGGATACGCAGTATTTT.